This T cell receptor beta chain comes out of a study of graft-versus-host responses after intestinal transplantation. Study as a whole: Recipients were all induced with anti-thymocyte globulin, then given tacrolimus and steroids for about three years.

This clone was seen just once. Sequencing was performed with immunoSEQ multiplex PCR; in TCRdb, only in-frame clones are kept and a portion is missing. The table records over 65,000 clones, roughly 90% of them present only once. The V end was cut by 1 base, the J end by 0 bases, with 6 bases between. The CDR3 loop spans 14 amino acids. Germline lookup yields CDR1 MGHRA and CDR2 YSYEKL. The sample here was PBMCs, taken 98 days after intestinal transplantation. The sequence derives from a human patient who received an intestinal transplant, so some T cells may come from the graft donor. The chain combines TRBV4-1 with TRBJ1-1; no clear D. CDR3 nucleotide sequence: TGCGCCAGCAGCCAAGTACAATTGAACACTGAAGCTTTCTTT. Translating gives CASSQVQLNTEAFF.